Below, 26 T cell receptor beta chains from the same sample are listed, as sequenced in a study of shared clonotypes between healthy human individuals. It was CD45RO-negative cells, positively selected for CCR7, that made up naive CD8 cells, with terminally differentiated effector memory CD45RA+ cells excluded. Sequencing used immunoSEQ multiplex PCR; TCRdb keeps in-frame clones, though not all of them. The sample lists approximately 2,200,000 clones; approximately 94% were seen once. What was sequenced was naive CD8+ T cells from PBMCs. The receptors shown here come from a man younger than 35 in good health. Some clones in this sample may be carry-over from other donors' samples.

The V and J genes are TRBV7-3 and TRBJ2-3; 10 positions match TRBD2. V was clipped by 5 bases and J by 5 bases; unmatched bases: 7. This CDR3 contains 15 residues. Germline-derived CDR1 and CDR2 are SGHTA and FQGTGA. CDR3 nucleotide sequence: TGTGCCAGCAGCCAGCTAGCGGGAGCAATAGATACGCAGTATTTT. It translates to CASSQLAGAIDTQYF.

The genes are TRBV19 and TRBJ1-2; D may be TRBD1 (5 bases). Trimming took 7 bases from V and 6 from J, leaving 21 bases between them. The germline gives CDR1 LNHDA, CDR2 SQIVND (reference sequence). This CDR3 is 15 amino acids long. CDR3 loop: CASKHWGSTLDGYTF. Written as DNA, the CDR3 is TGTGCCAGTAAACACTGGGGCAGCACCTTGGATGGCTACACCTTC.

This chain uses TRBV6-6 with TRBJ2-7; no reliable D call. The CDR3 contains 13 residues. Germline loops: CDR1 MNHNY, CDR2 SVGAGI (reference sequence). Trimming stripped 3 bases from V and 2 bases from J, with 8 bases between. Here the CDR3 reads CASSYTPAYEQYF. The CDR3 DNA sequence: TGTGCCAGCAGTTATACACCTGCCTACGAGCAGTACTTC.

This clone was picked up one time. CDR3 sequence: CASSFPSRVNSGANVLTF. The CDR3 coding sequence is TGTGCCAGCAGTTTCCCATCCAGAGTAAACTCTGGGGCCAACGTCCTGACTTTC. The chain links TRBV28 to TRBJ2-6; unclear D gene. This CDR3 comprises 18 residues. Germline V lookup: CDR1 MDHEN, CDR2 SYDVKM. Trimming left V 3 bases short and J 0 bases short, with 15 bases between.

The chain employs TRBV28 and TRBJ1-2; 8 nucleotides agree with TRBD1. The germline V gene encodes CDR1 MDHEN and CDR2 SYDVKM. The V segment lost 1 base and the J segment 4 bases; nucleotides outside the gene matches: 8. The CDR3 has 16 residues. The CDR3: CASSLFSSGGAYGYTF. The DNA of the CDR3 is TGTGCCAGCAGTTTATTTTCGTCAGGGGGCGCCTATGGCTACACCTTC.

The chain employs TRBV9 and TRBJ1-2; D unresolved. The CDR3 length is 15 residues. From germline, CDR1 is SGDLS and CDR2 YYNGEE. Trimming stripped 5 bases from V and 4 bases from J, with 18 bases between. CDR3 loop: CASSPSSGDIYGYTF. As DNA, the CDR3 is TGTGCCAGCAGTCCAAGCTCCGGAGATATCTATGGCTACACCTTC.

The V call is TRBV7-9, the J call TRBJ2-7, with TRBD2 matching 11 bases. The CDR3 runs 16 residues. Germline V gene lookup returns CDR1 SEHNR and CDR2 FQNEAQ (reference sequence). Germline trimming cut 4 bases from V and 5 bases from J; bases unmatched to any gene: 10. This CDR3 is CASSYPPGLAENEQYF. In nucleotides, the CDR3 is TGTGCCAGCAGCTATCCCCCGGGACTAGCGGAAAACGAGCAGTACTTC.

The chain carries TRBV11-2 and TRBJ1-4; tentatively, D is TRBD1 (6 bases). In germline, CDR1 is SGHAT, CDR2 FQNNGV. V dropped 5 bases and J dropped 6 bases, with 19 bases sitting between them. CDR3 length: 16 residues. DNA for the CDR3: TGTGCCAGCAGCCCCCGAGGTGGGGGGCCGGATGAAAAACTGTTTTTT. Translation: CASSPRGGGPDEKLFF.

The V and J genes are TRBV5-1 and TRBJ2-1, with TRBD1 identical over 8 bases. CDR3 length: 15 amino acids. Losses at the gene ends were 2 bases for V and 6 bases for J; bases not matched to a gene: 7. CDR1 and CDR2 from the germline V gene are SGHRS and YFSETQ. CDR3 bases: TGCGCCAGCAGCTTACAGGGGGTCGGACCCAATGAGCAGTTCTTC. Protein product: CASSLQGVGPNEQFF.

This clone was detected only a few times. CDR3 sequence (DNA): TGTGCCAGCAGCGTAGTACGGGACATGAACACTGAAGCTTTCTTT. Protein: CASSVVRDMNTEAFF. The J gene is TRBJ1-1, the V gene TRBV9; D perhaps matches TRBD1 (6 bases). The germline V gene encodes CDR1 SGDLS and CDR2 YYNGEE. The CDR3 spans 15 residues. V lost 0 bases and J lost 0, with 9 bases in between.

The V call is TRBV5-1, the J call TRBJ2-3; D remains unclear. V was clipped by 4 bases and J by 4 bases, with 31 bases between them. Germline lookup yields CDR1 SGHRS and CDR2 YFSETQ. This CDR3 is built from 20 residues. The CDR3 nucleotides read TGCGCCAGCAGCGAGGTACCCCCAAAAAGGACCGCCAACGCAGCAGATACGCAGTATTTT. It encodes CASSEVPPKRTANAADTQYF. Variable domain in full (rest from reference TRBV5-1 and TRBJ2-3): KAGVTQTPRYLIKTRGQQVTLSCSPISGHRSVSWYQQTPGQGLQFLFEYFSETQRNKGNFPGRFSGRQFSNSRSEMNVSTLELGDSALYLCASSEVPPKRTANAADTQYFGPGTRLTVL.

The chain recombines TRBV12-5 with TRBJ2-7; TRBD1 matches at 12 bases. Germline V gene lookup returns CDR1 LGHNT and CDR2 FRNRAP. With 6 bases clipped from V and 5 bases from J, the junction kept 8 bases outside the gene matches. CDR3 length equals 15 residues. The CDR3 spells CASGLTGTGGDEQYF. As DNA, the CDR3 is TGTGCTAGTGGCCTAACCGGGACAGGGGGCGACGAGCAGTACTTC.

The chain carries TRBV6-5 and TRBJ2-7, with D hard to call. The germline CDR1 and CDR2 sequences are MNHEY and SVGAGI. The CDR3 spans 15 residues. The V and J ends lost 0 bases and 9 bases respectively, with 18 bases between them. The CDR3 DNA sequence: TGTGCCAGCAGTTACTCGATTGGTCATATCATGGGGCAGTACTTC. This codes for CASSYSIGHIMGQYF.

This clone was counted a single time. This chain joins TRBV5-8 and TRBJ2-7; TRBD2 aligns across 9 bases. The junction had 7 bases not matched to a gene; V was cut back by 2 bases and J by 7 bases. Germline V gene data show CDR1 as SGHTS and CDR2 as YDEGEE. This CDR3 has 14 amino acids. The DNA for the CDR3 is TGTGCCAGCAGCTTAAGCGGGAGGCCGAGGGAGCAGTACTTC. Protein product: CASSLSGRPREQYF.

This chain joins TRBV10-3 and TRBJ2-2; D may be TRBD2 (5 bases). Trimming pared 6 bases from V and 3 bases from J, leaving 8 bases between. Germline CDR1 reads ENHRY; CDR2 reads SYGVKD. This CDR3 contains 13 residues. CDR3 sequence (DNA): TGTGCCATCAGAGAGGAGGACACCGGGGAGCTGTTTTTT. It translates to CAIREEDTGELFF.

The genes are TRBV11-2 and TRBJ2-1; 9 nucleotides align to TRBD1. V lost 5 bases to trimming and J lost 3 bases; unmatched junction nucleotides: 5. The CDR3 totals 15 residues. Per the germline V gene, CDR1 is SGHAT and CDR2 is FQNNGV. The CDR3: CASSADRGVYNEQFF. CDR3 nucleotides: TGTGCCAGCAGCGCCGACAGGGGGGTCTACAATGAGCAGTTCTTC. Full variable domain (outside the CDR3, taken from reference TRBV11-2 and TRBJ2-1): EAGVAQSPRYKIIEKRQSVAFWCNPISGHATLYWYQQILGQGPKLLIQFQNNGVVDDSQLPKDRFSAERLKGVDSTLKIQPAKLEDSAVYLCASSADRGVYNEQFFGPGTRLTVL.

V usage is TRBV27 and J usage is TRBJ2-1, with a weak D call TRBD2 (7 bases). The CDR3 is made up of 14 amino acids. CDR1 is MNHEY, CDR2 SMNVEV, per germline (reference sequence). V gave up 3 bases and J gave up 7 bases, with 13 bases separating them. CDR3 sequence reads: CASSFGGAENEQFF. In DNA, the CDR3 is TGTGCCAGCAGTTTTGGGGGGGCTGAGAATGAGCAGTTCTTC.

CDR3 protein: CASSQTSGPLVEQFF. The CDR3 region has the DNA TGTGCCAGCAGCCAGACTAGCGGACCTCTCGTCGAGCAGTTCTTC. The V call is TRBV11-2, the J call TRBJ2-1, with 9 bases matching TRBD2. V was clipped by 5 bases and J by 10 bases; unmatched bases: 12. CDR1 SGHAT and CDR2 FQNNGV come from the germline V gene. This CDR3 has 15 residues. Full variable domain (missing parts from reference TRBV11-2 and TRBJ2-1): EAGVAQSPRYKIIEKRQSVAFWCNPISGHATLYWYQQILGQGPKLLIQFQNNGVVDDSQLPKDRFSAERLKGVDSTLKIQPAKLEDSAVYLCASSQTSGPLVEQFFGPGTRLTVL.

This sequence joins TRBV7-7 and TRBJ2-1, with D perhaps given as TRBD1 or TRBD2 (5 bases each). Germline CDR1 is SSHAT and CDR2 is FNYEAQ (reference sequence). Trimming removed 5 bases from V and 10 bases from J, with 15 bases in between. CDR3 length: 13 residues. CDR3 coding DNA: TGTGCCAGCAGCCCGGGGCCCAATTTCGAGCAGTTCTTC. This translates into CASSPGPNFEQFF.

V is TRBV30 and J is TRBJ2-1; perhaps TRBD1 as D (5 bases). From germline, CDR1 is GTSNPN and CDR2 SVGIG (reference sequence). This CDR3 region has 14 residues. The CDR3 DNA sequence: TGTGCGCTTGGAAGGGGAACCTCCTACAATGAGCAGTTCTTC. Translated: CALGRGTSYNEQFF.

A remark on this clone: Other nucleotide sequences in the sample specify the same CDR3. The DNA for the CDR3 is TGTGCCAGCAGCTTAGCGCCTAGCAATCAGCCCCAGCATTTT. The encoded protein is CASSLAPSNQPQHF. This chain links TRBV7-9 with TRBJ1-5; no clear D. V lost 0 bases and J 0 bases, leaving 3 bases between the germline ends. The germline CDR1 and CDR2 sequences are SEHNR and FQNEAQ (reference sequence). The CDR3 is made up of 14 amino acids.

The chain combines TRBV2 with TRBJ1-2; 8 bases fit TRBD1. V lost 4 bases, J lost 6 bases, and 4 bases stayed unmatched. CDR3 length equals 13 residues. Looked up from germline, CDR1 is SNHLY and CDR2 is FYNNEI. The CDR3 here is CASSVRGQDGYTF. The CDR3 DNA reads TGTGCCAGCAGTGTCAGGGGGCAGGATGGCTACACCTTC.

This clone is a singleton in its sample. Written as DNA, the CDR3 is TGTGCCAGCAGTTTCAGGACAGGGATGAACACTGAAGCTTTCTTT. This encodes CASSFRTGMNTEAFF. The chain joins TRBV28 to TRBJ1-1; 8 bases fit TRBD1. V lost 3 bases, J lost 0 bases, and 3 bases stayed unmatched. The germline CDR1 and CDR2 sequences are MDHEN and SYDVKM. This CDR3 region has 15 residues.

This clone appeared a single time. The gene calls are TRBV28 and TRBJ2-7; TRBD2 matches at 8 bases. Germline CDR1 and CDR2: MDHEN and SYDVKM. The J segment lost 5 bases and the V segment lost 5 bases, leaving 14 bases of the junction unmatched. This CDR3 region has 16 residues. The CDR3 coding sequence is TGTGCCAGCAGTCCCGGGATAGCGGGATTATTTGACGAGCAGTACTTC. Its protein product is CASSPGIAGLFDEQYF.

The chain carries TRBV29-1 and TRBJ2-7; either TRBD1 or TRBD2 may supply D (6 bases each). The length of the CDR3 is 13 residues. V lost 6 bases and J lost 7, with 19 bases in between. Looked up from germline, CDR1 is SQVTM and CDR2 is ANQGSEA. The CDR3 DNA follows: TGCAGCGTCGTCGGGACACCGCGGGGAGAGCAGTACTTC. The encoded protein is CSVVGTPRGEQYF.

The V call is TRBV7-2, the J call TRBJ2-1; 9 nucleotides match TRBD2. The V gene's germline CDR1 is SGHTA and CDR2 FQGNSA. CDR3 size: 17 residues. The V and J ends lost 2 bases and 1 base, in that order; junction bases with no gene match: 6. The CDR3 DNA reads as TGTGCCAGCAGCTTATCTAGCGGGACTATGTCCTACAATGAGCAGTTCTTC. It yields the protein CASSLSSGTMSYNEQFF.